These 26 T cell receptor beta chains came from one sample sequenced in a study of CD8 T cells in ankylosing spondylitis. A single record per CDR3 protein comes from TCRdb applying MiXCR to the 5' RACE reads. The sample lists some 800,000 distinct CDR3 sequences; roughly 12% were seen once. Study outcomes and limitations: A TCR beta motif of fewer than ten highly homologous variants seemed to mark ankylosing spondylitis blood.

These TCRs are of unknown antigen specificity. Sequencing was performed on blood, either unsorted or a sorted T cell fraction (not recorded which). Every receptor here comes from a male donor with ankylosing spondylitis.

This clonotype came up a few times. The CDR3 here is CASNSPLAGVNNEQFF. The CDR3 DNA follows: TGTGCCAGCAACTCTCCCTTAGCGGGAGTCAACAATGAGCAGTTCTTC. The genes are TRBV28 and TRBJ2-1, with 9 bases fitting TRBD2. CDR3 length: 16 amino acids. Germline V lookup: CDR1 MDHEN, CDR2 SYDVKM. The V gene end was trimmed by 7 bases and the J gene end by 5 bases; junction bases not matched to a gene: 12. Full variable domain (remainder filled in from reference TRBV28 and TRBJ2-1): DVKVTQSSRYLVKRTGEKVFLECVQDMDHENMFWYRQDPGLGLRLIYFSYDVKMKEKGDIPEGYSVSREKKERFSLILESASTNQTSMYLCASNSPLAGVNNEQFFGPGTRLTVL.

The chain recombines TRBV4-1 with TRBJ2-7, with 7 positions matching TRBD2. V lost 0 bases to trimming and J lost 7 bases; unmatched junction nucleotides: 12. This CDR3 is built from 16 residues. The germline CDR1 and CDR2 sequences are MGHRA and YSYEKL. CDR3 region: CASSQETAGAEDEQYF. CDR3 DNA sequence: TGCGCCAGCAGCCAAGAAACGGCGGGAGCAGAAGATGAGCAGTACTTC.

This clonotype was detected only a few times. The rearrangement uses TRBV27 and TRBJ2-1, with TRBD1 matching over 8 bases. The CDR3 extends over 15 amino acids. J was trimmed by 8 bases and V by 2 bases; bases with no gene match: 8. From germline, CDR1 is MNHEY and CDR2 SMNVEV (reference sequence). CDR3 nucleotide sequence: TGTGCCAGCAGTTTAATACAGGGGGTGCGGGATGAGCAGTTCTTC. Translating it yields CASSLIQGVRDEQFF.

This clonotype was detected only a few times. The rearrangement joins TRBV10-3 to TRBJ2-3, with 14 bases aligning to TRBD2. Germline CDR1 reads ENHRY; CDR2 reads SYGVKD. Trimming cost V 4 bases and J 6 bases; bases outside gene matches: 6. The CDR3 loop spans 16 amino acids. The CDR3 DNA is TGTGCCATCAGTGCGGGACTAGCGGGAGTTACGGATACGCAGTATTTT. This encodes CAISAGLAGVTDTQYF.

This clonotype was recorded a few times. CDR3: CASSGTAAFYGYTF. DNA for the CDR3: TGTGCCAGCAGCGGGACAGCGGCATTCTATGGCTACACCTTC. The chain is built from TRBV7-2 and TRBJ1-2; 7 bases align to TRBD1. This CDR3 is 14 amino acids long. V trimming: 5 bases; J trimming: 4 bases; junction bases outside the gene matches: 7. In germline, CDR1 is SGHTA, CDR2 FQGNSA.

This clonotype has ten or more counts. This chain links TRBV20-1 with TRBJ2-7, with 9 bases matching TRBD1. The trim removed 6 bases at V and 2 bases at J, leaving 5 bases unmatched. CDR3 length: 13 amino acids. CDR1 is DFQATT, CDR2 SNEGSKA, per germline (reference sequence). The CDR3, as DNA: TGCAGTGCCCCCGGGACAGGGACCTACGAGCAGTACTTC. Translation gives CSAPGTGTYEQYF.

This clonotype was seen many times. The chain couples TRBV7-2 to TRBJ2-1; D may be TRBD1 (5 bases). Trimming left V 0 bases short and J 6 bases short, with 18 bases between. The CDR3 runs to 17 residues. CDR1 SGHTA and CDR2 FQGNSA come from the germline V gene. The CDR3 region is CASSLAEGQAFINEQFF. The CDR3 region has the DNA TGTGCCAGCAGCTTAGCGGAAGGACAAGCCTTTATCAATGAGCAGTTCTTC.

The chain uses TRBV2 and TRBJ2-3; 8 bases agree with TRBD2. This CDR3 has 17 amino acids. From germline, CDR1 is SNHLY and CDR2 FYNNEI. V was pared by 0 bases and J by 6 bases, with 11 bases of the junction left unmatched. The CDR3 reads CASSEAPPGRARDTQYF. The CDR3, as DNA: TGTGCCAGCAGTGAAGCCCCCCCCGGGAGGGCAAGGGATACGCAGTATTTT.

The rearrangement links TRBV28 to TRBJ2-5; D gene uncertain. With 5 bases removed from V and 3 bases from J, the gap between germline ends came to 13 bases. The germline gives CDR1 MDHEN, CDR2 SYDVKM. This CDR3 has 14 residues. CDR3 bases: TGTGCCAGCAGTAACCCTCGCCGCGAAGAGACCCAGTACTTC. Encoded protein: CASSNPRREETQYF.

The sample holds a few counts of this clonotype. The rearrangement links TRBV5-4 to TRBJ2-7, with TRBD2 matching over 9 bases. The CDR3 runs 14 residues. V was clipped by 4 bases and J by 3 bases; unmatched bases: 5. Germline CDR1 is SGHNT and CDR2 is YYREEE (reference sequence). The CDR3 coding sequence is TGTGCCAGCAGCGCGGGACTAGCCGACTACGAGCAGTACTTC. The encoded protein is CASSAGLADYEQYF.

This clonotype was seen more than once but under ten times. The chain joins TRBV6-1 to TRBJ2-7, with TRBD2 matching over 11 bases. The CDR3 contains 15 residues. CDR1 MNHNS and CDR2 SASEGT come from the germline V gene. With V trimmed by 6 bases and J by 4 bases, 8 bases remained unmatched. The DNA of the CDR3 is TGTGCCAGCAGGACTGGACTAGCGGGTCGGTACGAGCAGTACTTC. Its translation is CASRTGLAGRYEQYF.

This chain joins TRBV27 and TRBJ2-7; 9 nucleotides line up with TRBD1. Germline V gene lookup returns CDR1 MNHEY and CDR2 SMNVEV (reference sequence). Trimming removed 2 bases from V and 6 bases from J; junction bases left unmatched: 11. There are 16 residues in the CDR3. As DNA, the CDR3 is TGTGCCAGCAGTTTAAGGGGACAGGGTCCCTACCGCGAGCAGTACTTC. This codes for CASSLRGQGPYREQYF.

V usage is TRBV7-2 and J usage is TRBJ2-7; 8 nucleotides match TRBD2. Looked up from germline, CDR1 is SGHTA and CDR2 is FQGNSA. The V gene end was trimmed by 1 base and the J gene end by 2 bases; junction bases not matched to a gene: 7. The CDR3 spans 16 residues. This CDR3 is CASSLVGSGVTYEQYF. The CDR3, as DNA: TGTGCCAGCAGCTTAGTAGGTAGCGGGGTCACCTACGAGCAGTACTTC.

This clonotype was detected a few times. The CDR3 nucleotides are TGTGCCAGCAGTTTAGACAGGGCAAGGACGCAGTATTTT. Translation gives CASSLDRARTQYF. V and J are TRBV27 and TRBJ2-3; 7 bases are a match to TRBD1. The CDR3 length is 13 residues. The junction had 5 bases not matched to a gene; V was cut back by 2 bases and J by 9 bases. Per the germline V gene, CDR1 is MNHEY and CDR2 is SMNVEV (reference sequence).

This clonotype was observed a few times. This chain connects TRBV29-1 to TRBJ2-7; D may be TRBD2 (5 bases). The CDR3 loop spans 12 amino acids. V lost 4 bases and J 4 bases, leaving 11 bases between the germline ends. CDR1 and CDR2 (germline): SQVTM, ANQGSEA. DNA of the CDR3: TGCAGCGTTGCCCTCCCGGGATACGAGCAGTACTTC. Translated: CSVALPGYEQYF.

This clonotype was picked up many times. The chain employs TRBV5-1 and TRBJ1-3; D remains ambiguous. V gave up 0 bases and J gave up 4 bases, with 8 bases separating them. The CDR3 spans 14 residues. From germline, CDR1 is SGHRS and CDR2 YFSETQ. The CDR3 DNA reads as TGCGCCAGCAGCTTGGACGGGCCAGGAAACACCATATATTTT. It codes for CASSLDGPGNTIYF.

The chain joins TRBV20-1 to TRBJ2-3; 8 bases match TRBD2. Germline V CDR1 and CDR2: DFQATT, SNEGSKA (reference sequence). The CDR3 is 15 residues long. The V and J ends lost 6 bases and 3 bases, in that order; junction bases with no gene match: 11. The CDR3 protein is CSARGVAGGTDTQYF. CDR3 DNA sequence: TGCAGTGCCAGGGGAGTGGCGGGGGGAACAGATACGCAGTATTTT.

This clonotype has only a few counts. The CDR3 DNA reads TGCAGCGTTGAAAGGACAGGGGCCACTTCGGCTTTCTTT. The encoded protein is CSVERTGATSAFF. The chain has TRBV29-1 and TRBJ1-1, with TRBD1 matching over 9 bases. The J segment lost 11 bases and the V segment lost 2 bases, leaving 9 bases of the junction unmatched. Germline-derived CDR1 and CDR2 are SQVTM and ANQGSEA. There are 13 residues in the CDR3.

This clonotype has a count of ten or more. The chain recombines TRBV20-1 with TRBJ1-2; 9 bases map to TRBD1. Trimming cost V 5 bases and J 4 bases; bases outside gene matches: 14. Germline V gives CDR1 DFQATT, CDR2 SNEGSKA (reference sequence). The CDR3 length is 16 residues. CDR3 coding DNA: TGCAGTGCTCTCCTCCGCACAGGGACAGGGAGCTATGGCTACACCTTC. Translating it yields CSALLRTGTGSYGYTF.

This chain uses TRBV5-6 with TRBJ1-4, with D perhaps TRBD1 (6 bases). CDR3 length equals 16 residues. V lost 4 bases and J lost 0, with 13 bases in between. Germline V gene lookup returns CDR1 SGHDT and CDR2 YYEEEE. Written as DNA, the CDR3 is TGTGCCAGCAGCAACAGGGACACTTCAACTAATGAAAAACTGTTTTTT. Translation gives CASSNRDTSTNEKLFF. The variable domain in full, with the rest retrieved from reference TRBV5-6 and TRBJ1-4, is DAGVTQSPTHLIKTRGQQVTLRCSPKSGHDTVSWYQQALGQGPQFIFQYYEEEERQRGNFPDRFSGHQFPNYSSELNVNALLLGDSALYLCASSNRDTSTNEKLFFGSGTQLSVL.

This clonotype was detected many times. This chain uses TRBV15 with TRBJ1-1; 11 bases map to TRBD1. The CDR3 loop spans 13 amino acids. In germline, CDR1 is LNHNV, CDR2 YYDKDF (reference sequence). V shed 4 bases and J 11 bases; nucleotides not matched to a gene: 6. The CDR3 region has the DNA TGTGCCACCAGCACAGGACAGGGGGCGCGTGCTTTCTTT. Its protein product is CATSTGQGARAFF.

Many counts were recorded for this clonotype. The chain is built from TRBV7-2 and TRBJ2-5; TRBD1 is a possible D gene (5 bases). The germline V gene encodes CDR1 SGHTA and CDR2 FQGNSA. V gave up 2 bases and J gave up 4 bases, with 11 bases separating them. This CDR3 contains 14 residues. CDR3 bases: TGTGCCAGCAGCTTAAAAGGGGCTAGAGAGACCCAGTACTTC. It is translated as CASSLKGARETQYF.

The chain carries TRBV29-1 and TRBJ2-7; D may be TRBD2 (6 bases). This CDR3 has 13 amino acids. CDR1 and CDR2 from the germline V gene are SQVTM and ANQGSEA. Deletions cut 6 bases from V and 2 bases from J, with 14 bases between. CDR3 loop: CSVLPGGTYEQYF. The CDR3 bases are TGCAGCGTCCTACCCGGGGGAACCTACGAGCAGTACTTC.

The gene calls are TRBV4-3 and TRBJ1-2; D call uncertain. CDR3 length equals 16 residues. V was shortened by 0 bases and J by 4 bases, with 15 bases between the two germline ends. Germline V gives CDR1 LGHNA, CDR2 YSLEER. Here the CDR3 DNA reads TGCGCCAGCAGCCAAGATCCACGGTCGAACATCTATGGCTACACCTTC. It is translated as CASSQDPRSNIYGYTF.

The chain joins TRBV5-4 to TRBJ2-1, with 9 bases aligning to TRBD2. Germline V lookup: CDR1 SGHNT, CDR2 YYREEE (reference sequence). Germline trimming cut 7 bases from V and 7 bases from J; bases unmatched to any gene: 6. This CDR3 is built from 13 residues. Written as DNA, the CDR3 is TGTGCCAGCCATCTAGCGGGGCGGAATGAGCAGTTCTTC. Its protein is CASHLAGRNEQFF.

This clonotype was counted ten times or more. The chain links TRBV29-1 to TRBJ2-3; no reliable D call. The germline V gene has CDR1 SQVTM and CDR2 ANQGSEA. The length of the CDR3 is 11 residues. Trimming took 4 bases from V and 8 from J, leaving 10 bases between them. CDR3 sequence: CSVGAEGTQYF. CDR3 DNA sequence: TGCAGCGTTGGGGCCGAAGGTACGCAGTATTTT.